These 30 T cell receptor beta chains were all obtained from the same sample, sequenced in a study of radiation and T cells in renal cell carcinoma. Sample treatment: treatment-naive control, cytoreductive nephrectomy. Profiling relied on immunoSEQ multiplex PCR, and the TCRdb table lists in-frame clones only, not all of them. The top ten hold roughly 15% of the sample, which has about 15,000 clones, approximately 65% seen once. The source material was tumor tissue, sampled from a patient whose treatment was nephrectomy without radiotherapy. The receptors come from a man between 60 and 75 years old with renal cell carcinoma.

The chain uses TRBV7-6 and TRBJ2-5, with D possibly matching TRBD1 (5 bases). The length of the CDR3 is 14 residues. Germline loops: CDR1 SGHVS, CDR2 FNYEAQ. V was clipped by 5 bases and J by 2 bases, with 12 bases between them. CDR3 DNA: TGTGCCAGCAGCCCGCACCAGGGTCAAGAGACCCAGTACTTC. Amino acid sequence: CASSPHQGQETQYF.

The chain has TRBV11-2 and TRBJ1-1; no clear D. V was clipped by 5 bases and J by 4 bases, with 5 bases between them. The CDR3 runs to 11 residues. The germline CDR1 and CDR2 sequences are SGHAT and FQNNGV. Written as DNA, the CDR3 is TGTGCCAGCAGCCCCGGCACTGAAGCTTTCTTT. Translated, it gives CASSPGTEAFF.

The table lists this clone with a few counts. This rearrangement joins TRBV2 to TRBJ2-7; D gene uncertain. Germline V gene sequence: CDR1 SNHLY, CDR2 FYNNEI. The CDR3 has 14 residues. V was cut by 0 bases and J by 7 bases, with 13 bases left in between. In DNA, the CDR3 is TGTGCCAGCAGTGAAGCGACGTCTTCGCCAGAGCAGTACTTC. Its protein is CASSEATSSPEQYF.

V is TRBV2 and J is TRBJ2-1, with 12 bases lining up with TRBD2. Germline trimming cut 7 bases from V and 15 bases from J; bases unmatched to any gene: 10. The CDR3 has 13 residues. Germline-derived CDR1 and CDR2 are SNHLY and FYNNEI. The CDR3 sequence: CASIGTSGWEGFF. The CDR3 DNA follows: TGTGCCAGCATCGGGACTAGCGGGTGGGAGGGGTTCTTC.

This clone was detected only once. This chain joins TRBV29-1 and TRBJ2-5; 11 positions agree with TRBD1. With 7 bases clipped from V and 2 bases from J, the junction kept 3 bases outside the gene matches. The CDR3 is 13 residues long. Per germline, CDR1 SQVTM and CDR2 ANQGSEA. The CDR3 reads CSARDRGQETQYF. CDR3 in DNA: TGCAGCGCTCGGGACAGGGGGCAAGAGACCCAGTACTTC.

The J gene is TRBJ2-1, the V gene TRBV18; 8 nucleotides align to TRBD1. The CDR3 loop spans 14 amino acids. Germline CDR1 and CDR2: KGHSH and LQKENI. The trim removed 4 bases at V and 6 bases at J, leaving 5 bases unmatched. CDR3 sequence reads: CASSHSTGGNEQFF. The CDR3 coding sequence is TGTGCCAGCTCACACTCCACAGGGGGCAATGAGCAGTTCTTC.

This chain uses TRBV27 with TRBJ2-1; 9 positions agree with TRBD2. CDR3 length: 19 residues. From germline, CDR1 is MNHEY and CDR2 SMNVEV (reference sequence). J was trimmed by 2 bases and V by 5 bases; bases with no gene match: 16. In DNA form, the CDR3 reads TGTGCCAGCAGTCCATTCACGGGAGTACTAGCGGGTCCCTACAATGAGCAGTTCTTC. Its protein is CASSPFTGVLAGPYNEQFF.

The chain combines TRBV27 with TRBJ1-1; D is uncertain. Germline values: CDR1 MNHEY, CDR2 SMNVEV (reference sequence). This CDR3 is built from 14 residues. V was pared by 6 bases and J by 2 bases, with 13 bases between. The CDR3 nucleotides read TGTGCCAGCAGCCAAGGGCCGGGTAACACTGAAGCTTTCTTT. It encodes CASSQGPGNTEAFF.

The J gene is TRBJ1-3, the V gene TRBV7-8, with no clear D. In germline, CDR1 is SGHVS, CDR2 FQNEAQ. Deletions cut 0 bases from V and 4 bases from J, with 10 bases between. The CDR3 covers 15 residues. The CDR3 bases are TGTGCCAGCAGCTTAGCCCGGGTCGGAGGAAACACCATATATTTT. Translating gives CASSLARVGGNTIYF.

V and J are TRBV7-2 and TRBJ2-7, with a tentative D call TRBD2 (5 bases). This CDR3 contains 15 residues. CDR1 is SGHTA and CDR2 is FQGNSA in the germline V gene. Deletions cut 1 base from V and 0 bases from J, with 10 bases between. CDR3 residues: CASSLVLGSSYEQYF. Written as DNA, the CDR3 is TGTGCCAGCAGCTTAGTCCTTGGGAGCTCCTACGAGCAGTACTTC.

The V and J genes are TRBV11-2 and TRBJ1-4, with D unresolved. Germline CDR1 is SGHAT and CDR2 is FQNNGV. V lost 5 bases and J 8 bases, leaving 18 bases between the germline ends. The CDR3 loop spans 15 amino acids. DNA for the CDR3: TGTGCCAGCAGCCCCCCGGTCCCAATCGGGGAAAAACTGTTTTTT. Its protein is CASSPPVPIGEKLFF.

The rearrangement links TRBV23-1 to TRBJ2-1; the D gene is possibly TRBD2 (6 bases). TRBV23-1 is marked as an open reading frame, function uncertain. This CDR3 contains 14 residues. Trimming pared 4 bases from V and 6 bases from J, leaving 13 bases between. CDR3 bases: TGCGCCAGCAGTCGTAGGACTAACTTCAATGAGCAGTTCTTC. This encodes CASSRRTNFNEQFF.

This clone was seen a few times. V usage is TRBV5-4 and J usage is TRBJ2-5, with TRBD2 identical over 8 bases. The CDR3 consists of 15 residues. In germline, CDR1 is SGHNT, CDR2 YYREEE (reference sequence). With V trimmed by 0 bases and J by 2 bases, 3 bases remained unmatched. CDR3 in amino acids: CASSLVLAGQETQYF. CDR3 sequence (DNA): TGTGCCAGCAGCTTGGTGTTAGCGGGGCAAGAGACCCAGTACTTC.

This clone showed up just a few times. The chain joins TRBV9 to TRBJ2-2; D gene unclear. Germline CDR1 reads SGDLS; CDR2 reads YYNGEE. The CDR3 totals 14 residues. V was trimmed by 2 bases and J by 6 bases, leaving 11 bases between them. The CDR3 coding sequence is TGTGCCAGCAGCGTCAGAAGCAGCGCCGGGGAGCTGTTTTTT. This codes for CASSVRSSAGELFF.

V and J are TRBV2 and TRBJ1-1, with D perhaps TRBD1 (6 bases). This CDR3 contains 14 residues. The germline V gene has CDR1 SNHLY and CDR2 FYNNEI. V lost 4 bases and J lost 5, with 14 bases in between. The CDR3 sequence is CASSVRAGVTEAFF. Here the CDR3 DNA reads TGTGCCAGCAGTGTTCGGGCAGGGGTGACTGAAGCTTTCTTT.

The chain uses TRBV5-8 and TRBJ1-5; a possible D gene is TRBD1 (5 bases). Germline values: CDR1 SGHTS, CDR2 YDEGEE. The CDR3 consists of 15 residues. The ends were cut back, 2 bases at V and 2 bases at J, with 11 bases in the middle. The CDR3 spells CASSFWGRGNQPQHF. CDR3 nucleotide sequence: TGTGCCAGCAGCTTTTGGGGCCGGGGCAATCAGCCCCAGCATTTT.

The V call is TRBV19, the J call TRBJ2-2, with a tentative D call TRBD2 (5 bases). Trimming pared 3 bases from V and 0 bases from J, leaving 14 bases between. This CDR3 contains 17 residues. Per the germline V gene, CDR1 is LNHDA and CDR2 is SQIVND (reference sequence). The CDR3 coding sequence is TGTGCCAGTAGTATTGGGGTGCCGGGAACGAACACCGGGGAGCTGTTTTTT. Translating it yields CASSIGVPGTNTGELFF.

This clone appeared a few times. The V and J genes are TRBV1 and TRBJ1-1. TRBV1 is noted as a pseudogene. The CDR3 sequence is 14 residues long. CDR3 residues: CTSSQDRVCTEAFF. CDR3 DNA: TGCACCAGCAGCCAAGATCGGGTGTGCACTGAAGCTTTCTTT.

The chain couples TRBV6-5 to TRBJ2-1, with 8 bases lining up with TRBD2. The length of the CDR3 is 13 residues. The germline V gene encodes CDR1 MNHEY and CDR2 SVGAGI. After removal of 7 bases from V and 9 bases from J, the junction contained 8 bases not matched to a gene. CDR3 sequence: CASIQREPPEQFF. The CDR3 nucleotides read TGTGCCAGCATACAGCGGGAGCCCCCTGAGCAGTTCTTC.

This clone was seen a handful of times. The chain uses TRBV12-5 and TRBJ2-3; D is perhaps TRBD2 (5 bases). The CDR3 runs to 13 residues. V was clipped by 5 bases and J by 5 bases, with 11 bases between them. Germline loops: CDR1 LGHNT, CDR2 FRNRAP. In DNA form, the CDR3 reads TGTGCTAGTGGTCAAGGGAGAGGAGATACGCAGTATTTT. It encodes CASGQGRGDTQYF.

The V call is TRBV2, the J call TRBJ2-5, with 7 bases lining up with TRBD1. The CDR3 covers 13 residues. After removal of 10 bases from V and 2 bases from J, the junction contained 7 bases not matched to a gene. Germline CDR1 SNHLY, CDR2 FYNNEI. The CDR3: CATADRNQETQYF. CDR3 DNA: TGTGCCACGGCGGACAGGAATCAAGAGACCCAGTACTTC.

This chain links TRBV10-3 with TRBJ2-5; D is undetermined. From germline, CDR1 is ENHRY and CDR2 SYGVKD. The V gene lost 0 bases and the J gene lost 7 bases, with 21 bases spanning the gap. The CDR3 contains 17 residues. Here the CDR3 reads CAISESTGLVRQTTQYF. In DNA, the CDR3 is TGTGCCATCAGTGAGTCGACTGGGTTGGTCCGGCAGACGACCCAGTACTTC.

The chain links TRBV15 to TRBJ2-7, with 7 bases identical to TRBD1. V shed 0 bases, J shed 1 base, and the junction held 9 bases outside the gene matches. CDR3 length: 17 residues. Germline lookup yields CDR1 LNHNV and CDR2 YYDKDF (reference sequence). CDR3 in DNA: TGTGCCACCAGCAGAGACTATATTTCACAGGGGTCCTACGAGCAGTACTTC. This sequence encodes CATSRDYISQGSYEQYF.

The J gene is TRBJ1-2, the V gene TRBV5-1; 8 bases map to TRBD1. Germline V lookup: CDR1 SGHRS, CDR2 YFSETQ. V dropped 0 bases and J dropped 6; count of bases not matched to a gene: 7. The CDR3 contains 15 residues. CDR3 in amino acids: CASSLEGQARNGYTF. The CDR3 nucleotides are TGCGCCAGCAGCTTGGAGGGACAGGCTAGAAATGGCTACACCTTC.

The rearrangement uses TRBV5-1 and TRBJ2-5; 15 bases agree with TRBD2. Germline V gene lookup returns CDR1 SGHRS and CDR2 YFSETQ. Trimming cost V 3 bases and J 1 base; bases outside gene matches: 4. The CDR3 has 17 residues. CDR3 nucleotides: TGCGCCAGCAGCTCAGGACTAGCGGGGGGGCCCCAAGAGACCCAGTACTTC. Its translation: CASSSGLAGGPQETQYF.

This clone is labeled medium-sized. The chain combines TRBV4-1 with TRBJ1-5; 7 bases align to TRBD1. The CDR3 is 16 residues long. Germline CDR1 and CDR2: MGHRA and YSYEKL. The J segment lost 4 bases and the V segment lost 4 bases, leaving 10 bases of the junction unmatched. The CDR3 region has the DNA TGCGCCAGCAGCCGCACTTACGGGACAGCAAATCAGCCCCAGCATTTT. It is translated as CASSRTYGTANQPQHF.

This clone occurred a few times. The rearrangement uses TRBV27 and TRBJ2-2, with 7 bases that match TRBD2. CDR1 and CDR2 from the germline V gene are MNHEY and SMNVEV (reference sequence). V was pared by 2 bases and J by 6 bases, with 3 bases of the junction left unmatched. The CDR3 runs 14 residues. The CDR3 coding sequence is TGTGCCAGCAGTTTAGCTAGCGGTCCCGGGGAGCTGTTTTTT. It yields the protein CASSLASGPGELFF.

The chain recombines TRBV4-3 with TRBJ2-7; no definite D call. Germline CDR1 is LGHNA and CDR2 is YSLEER. This CDR3 comprises 16 residues. V lost 1 base, J lost 6 bases, and 19 bases lay in between. The CDR3 coding sequence is TGCGCCAGCAGCCAAGTAGTAACTCCCGGTATGGGCGAGCAGTACTTC. It is translated as CASSQVVTPGMGEQYF.

This clone was seen a single time. J is TRBJ2-2 and V is TRBV7-9, with TRBD2 matching over 11 bases. V dropped 5 bases and J dropped 0; count of bases not matched to a gene: 5. Germline loops: CDR1 SEHNR, CDR2 FQNEAQ (reference sequence). CDR3 size: 17 residues. The CDR3, as DNA: TGTGCCAGCAGCCACTATAGCGGGGGGGCGAACACCGGGGAGCTGTTTTTT. It encodes CASSHYSGGANTGELFF.

This clone was picked up one time. V usage is TRBV15 and J usage is TRBJ2-1; D gene unclear. Between the trimmed V and J ends, which lost 0 bases and 5 bases, there was a span of 5 bases. Germline CDR1 is LNHNV and CDR2 is YYDKDF (reference sequence). The CDR3 covers 13 residues. The CDR3 coding sequence is TGTGCCACCAGCAGAGATTTGCACAATGAGCAGTTCTTC. Translation gives CATSRDLHNEQFF.